These T cell receptor beta chains were read from a single sample in a study of T cell responses to AZD1222 COVID-19 vaccine. Generated by immunoSEQ multiplex PCR, the TCRdb table keeps only in-frame clones and is missing some. The sample lists around 130,000 clones, about 91% occurring once. The specimen comprised peripheral blood, sampled 28 days after the second AZD1222 dose. All receptors derive from an adult who received the AZD1222 COVID-19 vaccine. The CDR3 runs from the conserved cysteine through the conserved F or W. A D gene is named only where the DNA matches it firmly. Clone size appears in some rows only: once, few, many, or a class for an expanded clone.

V gene: TRBV28
clone size: NA
J gene: TRBJ2-5
D gene: TRBD2
CDR3 protein: CASSSPGGVGTQYF
CDR3 DNA: TGTGCCAGCAGTTCCCCCGGGGGGGTAGGGACCCAGTACTTC

V gene: TRBV5-1
clone size: few
J gene: TRBJ1-2
D gene: NA
CDR3 protein: CASMVDSNYGYTF
CDR3 DNA: TGCGCCAGCATGGTAGACTCTAACTATGGCTACACCTTC

V gene: TRBV9
clone size: NA
J gene: TRBJ1-6
D gene: TRBD1
CDR3 protein: CASSAGTGRASPLHF
CDR3 DNA: TGTGCCAGCAGCGCTGGGACAGGGAGAGCCTCACCCCTCCACTTT

V gene: TRBV5-1
clone size: NA
J gene: TRBJ2-5
D gene: NA
CDR3 protein: CASSQRRNTGETQYF
CDR3 DNA: TGCGCCAGCAGCCAGAGAAGAAACACCGGGGAGACCCAGTACTTC

V gene: TRBV11-2
clone size: NA
J gene: TRBJ1-2
D gene: NA
CDR3 protein: CASSLVGRGINYGYTF
CDR3 DNA: TGTGCCAGCAGCTTAGTGGGACGGGGAATAAACTATGGCTACACCTTC

V gene: TRBV12-3/TRBV12-4
clone size: NA
J gene: TRBJ1-6
D gene: NA
CDR3 protein: CASSPSGNHLHF
CDR3 DNA: TGTGCCAGCAGTCCCTCAGGGAATCACCTCCACTTT

V gene: TRBV11-2
clone size: NA
J gene: TRBJ1-1
D gene: NA
CDR3 protein: CASSPLQGKNTEAFF
CDR3 DNA: TGTGCCAGCAGCCCATTACAGGGAAAGAACACTGAAGCTTTCTTT

V gene: TRBV5-1
clone size: NA
J gene: TRBJ1-3
D gene: NA
CDR3 protein: CASSTTPLSGNTIYF
CDR3 DNA: TGCGCCAGCAGCACGACGCCGCTATCTGGAAACACCATATATTTT

V gene: TRBV2
clone size: few
J gene: TRBJ2-1
D gene: TRBD2
CDR3 protein: CASITSGYNEQFF
CDR3 DNA: TGTGCCAGCATCACTAGCGGATACAATGAGCAGTTCTTC

V gene: TRBV3-1/TRBV3-2
clone size: once
J gene: TRBJ1-5
D gene: NA
CDR3 protein: CASSGGVQEYQPQHF
CDR3 DNA: TGTGCCAGCAGCGGGGGTGTGCAGGAGTATCAGCCCCAGCATTTT

V gene: TRBV3-1/TRBV3-2
clone size: NA
J gene: TRBJ1-2
D gene: TRBD1
CDR3 protein: CASSHWTGSNYGYTF
CDR3 DNA: TGTGCCAGCAGCCACTGGACAGGGTCGAACTATGGCTACACCTTC

V gene: TRBV5-5
clone size: NA
J gene: TRBJ2-3
D gene: TRBD2
CDR3 protein: CASSFPRLAGGTDTQYF
CDR3 DNA: TGTGCCAGCAGCTTCCCCCGACTAGCGGGGGGCACAGATACGCAGTATTTT

V gene: TRBV6-5
clone size: NA
J gene: TRBJ1-1
D gene: NA
CDR3 protein: CASSRRQMNTEAFF
CDR3 DNA: TGTGCCAGCAGTCGCCGACAGATGAACACTGAAGCTTTCTTT

V gene: TRBV3-1/TRBV3-2
clone size: NA
J gene: TRBJ2-7
D gene: TRBD2
CDR3 protein: CASSLGLAGEQYF
CDR3 DNA: TGTGCCAGCAGCCTGGGACTAGCTGGCGAGCAGTACTTC

V gene: TRBV14
clone size: NA
J gene: TRBJ2-2
D gene: NA
CDR3 protein: CASSLLQNTGELFF
CDR3 DNA: TGTGCCAGCAGCCTTCTTCAAAACACCGGGGAGCTGTTTTTT

V gene: TRBV24-1
clone size: NA
J gene: TRBJ1-2
D gene: NA
CDR3 protein: CATSSGEIRTF
CDR3 DNA: TGTGCCACCAGTTCGGGGGAGATTCGCACCTTC

V gene: TRBV10-1
clone size: NA
J gene: TRBJ1-3
D gene: NA
CDR3 protein: CAIPGRRLSRGGNTIYF
CDR3 DNA: TGCGCCATTCCGGGACGAAGGCTATCAAGGGGGGGAAACACCATATATTTT

V gene: TRBV5-4
clone size: NA
J gene: TRBJ2-2
D gene: TRBD1
CDR3 protein: CASSLVSGTGAGELFF
CDR3 DNA: TGTGCCAGCAGCTTGGTCTCGGGGACAGGGGCCGGGGAGCTGTTTTTT

V gene: TRBV3-1/TRBV3-2
clone size: NA
J gene: TRBJ2-2
D gene: NA
CDR3 protein: CASSQDTTRGGELFF
CDR3 DNA: TGTGCCAGCAGCCAAGATACCACAAGAGGCGGGGAGCTGTTTTTT

V gene: TRBV6-6
clone size: NA
J gene: TRBJ1-4
D gene: TRBD1
CDR3 protein: CASSYVKGQYEKLFF
CDR3 DNA: TGTGCCAGCAGTTACGTTAAGGGACAGTATGAAAAACTGTTTTTT

V gene: TRBV7-3
clone size: once
J gene: TRBJ1-1
D gene: NA
CDR3 protein: CASSLRRTNTEAFF
CDR3 DNA: TGTGCCAGCAGCTTAAGACGGACGAACACTGAAGCTTTCTTT

V gene: TRBV7-7
clone size: NA
J gene: TRBJ1-4
D gene: TRBD1
CDR3 protein: CASSPGTGTEKLFF
CDR3 DNA: TGTGCTAGCAGCCCTGGGACAGGGACTGAAAAACTGTTTTTT

V gene: TRBV18
clone size: NA
J gene: TRBJ1-1
D gene: TRBD1
CDR3 protein: CASSPRRQGAGGNTEAFF
CDR3 DNA: TGTGCCAGCTCCCCTCGTCGACAGGGGGCAGGAGGGAACACTGAAGCTTTCTTT

V gene: TRBV27
clone size: NA
J gene: TRBJ2-3
D gene: TRBD1
CDR3 protein: CASRDAGGHTQYF
CDR3 DNA: TGTGCCAGCAGGGATGCAGGGGGACATACGCAGTATTTT

V gene: TRBV19
clone size: NA
J gene: TRBJ2-3
D gene: NA
CDR3 protein: CASSIWGLASTDTQYF
CDR3 DNA: TGTGCCAGTAGTATATGGGGCCTTGCTAGCACAGATACGCAGTATTTT

V gene: TRBV6-5
clone size: once
J gene: TRBJ2-2
D gene: NA
CDR3 protein: CASSYTGLYTGELFF
CDR3 DNA: TGTGCCAGCAGTTACACGGGACTTTACACCGGGGAGCTGTTTTTT

V gene: TRBV5-1
clone size: once
J gene: TRBJ2-2
D gene: NA
CDR3 protein: CASTVEEQNTGELFF
CDR3 DNA: TGCGCCAGCACCGTCGAGGAACAGAACACCGGGGAGCTGTTTTTT

V gene: TRBV3-1/TRBV3-2
clone size: few
J gene: TRBJ2-3
D gene: NA
CDR3 protein: CASSPRAADTQYF
CDR3 DNA: TGTGCCAGCAGCCCCAGGGCGGCAGATACGCAGTATTTT

V gene: TRBV19
clone size: NA
J gene: TRBJ1-4
D gene: NA
CDR3 protein: CASSIGRTVGNEKLFF
CDR3 DNA: TGTGCCAGTAGTATCGGGAGGACAGTGGGTAATGAAAAACTGTTTTTT

V gene: TRBV24-1
clone size: NA
J gene: TRBJ1-1
D gene: NA
CDR3 protein: CATSDGTGTEAFF
CDR3 DNA: TGTGCCACCAGTGACGGAACGGGGACTGAAGCTTTCTTT

V gene: TRBV11-2
clone size: NA
J gene: TRBJ2-3
D gene: NA
CDR3 protein: CASSFPGADTQYF
CDR3 DNA: TGTGCCAGCAGCTTCCCAGGGGCAGATACGCAGTATTTT

V gene: TRBV11-3
clone size: NA
J gene: TRBJ2-1
D gene: NA
CDR3 protein: CASSLAFMREQFF
CDR3 DNA: TGTGCCAGCAGCTTAGCCTTTATGAGAGAGCAGTTCTTC

V gene: TRBV5-1
clone size: NA
J gene: TRBJ2-1
D gene: NA
CDR3 protein: CASTANNEQFF
CDR3 DNA: TGCGCCAGCACGGCCAACAATGAGCAGTTCTTC

V gene: TRBV9
clone size: NA
J gene: TRBJ1-1
D gene: NA
CDR3 protein: CASSVGERFTEAFF
CDR3 DNA: TGTGCCAGCAGCGTAGGCGAGAGATTCACTGAAGCTTTCTTT

V gene: TRBV7-8
clone size: NA
J gene: TRBJ1-2
D gene: NA
CDR3 protein: CASSQGIGAVVYTF
CDR3 DNA: TGTGCCAGCAGCCAAGGGATAGGGGCGGTGGTCTACACCTTC

V gene: TRBV7-8
clone size: NA
J gene: TRBJ2-1
D gene: NA
CDR3 protein: CASTVLSSYNEQFF
CDR3 DNA: TGTGCCAGCACCGTCTTGAGCTCCTACAATGAGCAGTTCTTC

V gene: TRBV7-6
clone size: NA
J gene: TRBJ2-1
D gene: TRBD2
CDR3 protein: CASSLSGGRDYNEQFF
CDR3 DNA: TGTGCCAGCAGCTTATCTGGCGGGAGGGACTACAATGAGCAGTTCTTC

V gene: TRBV18
clone size: NA
J gene: TRBJ2-3
D gene: NA
CDR3 protein: CASSPPLDTQYF
CDR3 DNA: TGTGCCAGCTCACCACCATTAGATACGCAGTATTTT

V gene: TRBV21-1
clone size: once
J gene: TRBJ1-2
D gene: NA
CDR3 protein: CASSKNPREGYTF
CDR3 DNA: TGTGCCAGCAGCAAAAATCCCAGGGAAGGCTACACCTTC

V gene: TRBV18
clone size: NA
J gene: TRBJ1-1
D gene: NA
CDR3 protein: CASSPRRGADTEAFF
CDR3 DNA: TGTGCCAGCTCACCGCGGCGGGGGGCGGACACTGAAGCTTTCTTT

V gene: TRBV6-4
clone size: NA
J gene: TRBJ1-1
D gene: NA
CDR3 protein: CASSAGGQLNTEAFF
CDR3 DNA: TGTGCCAGCAGTGCCGGCGGACAGTTAAACACTGAAGCTTTCTTT

V gene: TRBV12-3/TRBV12-4
clone size: NA
J gene: TRBJ1-2
D gene: NA
CDR3 protein: CASSFDYGYTF
CDR3 DNA: TGTGCCAGCAGTTTCGACTATGGCTACACCTTC

V gene: TRBV18
clone size: NA
J gene: TRBJ2-2
D gene: TRBD1
CDR3 protein: CASSPMAGGGTGELFF
CDR3 DNA: TGTGCCAGCTCACCAATGGCAGGGGGCGGCACCGGGGAGCTGTTTTTT

V gene: TRBV9
clone size: NA
J gene: TRBJ2-1
D gene: TRBD1
CDR3 protein: CASSVRQGDNEQFF
CDR3 DNA: TGTGCCAGCAGCGTAAGACAGGGGGACAATGAGCAGTTCTTC

V gene: TRBV7-9
clone size: NA
J gene: TRBJ1-2
D gene: TRBD1
CDR3 protein: CAITQGDRDPSGGYTF
CDR3 DNA: TGTGCCATCACCCAGGGGGACAGGGATCCTTCGGGAGGCTACACCTTC

V gene: TRBV11-1
clone size: NA
J gene: TRBJ2-3
D gene: NA
CDR3 protein: CASSPGVDTQYF
CDR3 DNA: TGTGCCAGCAGCCCGGGGGTGGATACGCAGTATTTT

V gene: TRBV19
clone size: once
J gene: TRBJ2-1
D gene: TRBD1
CDR3 protein: CASSPRTGPYNEQFF
CDR3 DNA: TGTGCCAGTAGTCCACGGACAGGGCCCTACAATGAGCAGTTCTTC

V gene: TRBV7-3
clone size: once
J gene: TRBJ2-1
D gene: TRBD2
CDR3 protein: CASSRTSGGDEQFF
CDR3 DNA: TGTGCCAGCAGCCGGACTAGCGGGGGAGATGAGCAGTTCTTC

V gene: TRBV27
clone size: NA
J gene: TRBJ1-5
D gene: NA
CDR3 protein: CASSPYRVRQPQHF
CDR3 DNA: TGTGCCAGCAGCCCGTACAGGGTTAGGCAGCCCCAGCATTTT

V gene: TRBV12-3/TRBV12-4
clone size: NA
J gene: TRBJ2-1
D gene: NA
CDR3 protein: CASSLADGGEQFF
CDR3 DNA: TGTGCCAGCAGTTTAGCGGACGGGGGTGAGCAGTTCTTC

V gene: TRBV5-1
clone size: once
J gene: TRBJ1-1
D gene: NA
CDR3 protein: CASSLDRGDTEAFF
CDR3 DNA: TGCGCCAGCAGCTTGGACAGAGGGGACACTGAAGCTTTCTTT

V gene: TRBV5-4
clone size: NA
J gene: TRBJ2-4
D gene: NA
CDR3 protein: CASSYIGSGDIDF
CDR3 DNA: TGTGCCAGCAGCTATATCGGTTCGGGGGACATTGACTTC

V gene: TRBV18
clone size: once
J gene: TRBJ1-3
D gene: NA
CDR3 protein: CASSLGSSGNTIYF
CDR3 DNA: TGTGCCAGCTCACTGGGGAGCTCTGGAAACACCATATATTTT

V gene: TRBV7-3
clone size: NA
J gene: TRBJ1-1
D gene: NA
CDR3 protein: CASSPGGPRTTEAFF
CDR3 DNA: TGTGCCAGCAGCCCCGGGGGGCCGCGGACCACTGAAGCTTTCTTT

V gene: TRBV19
clone size: once
J gene: TRBJ1-1
D gene: NA
CDR3 protein: CASSMRQGYTEAFF
CDR3 DNA: TGTGCCAGTAGTATGAGGCAGGGATACACTGAAGCTTTCTTT

V gene: TRBV6-1
clone size: NA
J gene: TRBJ2-5
D gene: NA
CDR3 protein: CASSEVYREGAVTQYF
CDR3 DNA: TGTGCCAGCAGTGAAGTATATAGGGAGGGGGCGGTGACCCAGTACTTC

V gene: TRBV7-6
clone size: NA
J gene: TRBJ2-3
D gene: NA
CDR3 protein: CASSLGTMDTQYF
CDR3 DNA: TGTGCCAGCAGCCTAGGGACAATGGATACGCAGTATTTT